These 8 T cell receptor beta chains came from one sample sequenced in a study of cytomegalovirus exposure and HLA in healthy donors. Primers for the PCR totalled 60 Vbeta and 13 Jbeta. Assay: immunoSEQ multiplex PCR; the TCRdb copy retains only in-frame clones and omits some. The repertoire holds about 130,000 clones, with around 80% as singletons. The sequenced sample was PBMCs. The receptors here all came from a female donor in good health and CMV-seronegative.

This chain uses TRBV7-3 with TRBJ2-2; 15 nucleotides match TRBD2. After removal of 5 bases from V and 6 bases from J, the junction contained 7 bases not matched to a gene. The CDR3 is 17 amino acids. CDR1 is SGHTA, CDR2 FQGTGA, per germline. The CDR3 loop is CASSREGLAGGPGELFF. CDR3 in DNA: TGTGCCAGCAGCCGAGAGGGACTAGCGGGGGGTCCCGGGGAGCTGTTTTTT.

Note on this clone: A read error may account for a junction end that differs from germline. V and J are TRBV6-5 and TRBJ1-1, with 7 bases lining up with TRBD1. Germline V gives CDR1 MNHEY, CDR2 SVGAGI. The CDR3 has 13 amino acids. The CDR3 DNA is TGTTCCAGCAGTTACGGGGACAGCACTGAAGCTTTCTTT. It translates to CSSSYGDSTEAFF.

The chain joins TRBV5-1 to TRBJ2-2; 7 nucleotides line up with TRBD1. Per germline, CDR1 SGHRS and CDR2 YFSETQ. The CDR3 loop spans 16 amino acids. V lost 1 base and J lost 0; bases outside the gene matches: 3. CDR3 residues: CASSLLGQTNTGELFF. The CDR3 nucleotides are TGCGCCAGCAGCTTGTTGGGACAGACGAACACCGGGGAGCTGTTTTTT.

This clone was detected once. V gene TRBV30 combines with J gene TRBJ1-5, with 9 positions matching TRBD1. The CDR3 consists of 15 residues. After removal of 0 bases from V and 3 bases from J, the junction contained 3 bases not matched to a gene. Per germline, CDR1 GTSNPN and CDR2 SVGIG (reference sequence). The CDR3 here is CAWSVGTGYNQPQHF. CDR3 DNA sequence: TGTGCCTGGAGTGTAGGGACAGGGTACAATCAGCCCCAGCATTTT.

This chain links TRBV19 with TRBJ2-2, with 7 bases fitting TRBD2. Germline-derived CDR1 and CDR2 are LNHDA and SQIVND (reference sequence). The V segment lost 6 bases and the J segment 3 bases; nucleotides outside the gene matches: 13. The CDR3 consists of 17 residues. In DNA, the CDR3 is TGTGCCAGTAGCAAAATCCCGCGGGAGAGGGACACCGGGGAGCTGTTTTTT. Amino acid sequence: CASSKIPRERDTGELFF.

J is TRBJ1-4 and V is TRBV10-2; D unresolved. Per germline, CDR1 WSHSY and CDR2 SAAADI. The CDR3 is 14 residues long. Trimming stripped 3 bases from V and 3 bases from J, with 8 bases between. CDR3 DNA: TGCGCCAGCAGTGACCCCGTCCCTAATGAAAAACTGTTTTTT. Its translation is CASSDPVPNEKLFF.

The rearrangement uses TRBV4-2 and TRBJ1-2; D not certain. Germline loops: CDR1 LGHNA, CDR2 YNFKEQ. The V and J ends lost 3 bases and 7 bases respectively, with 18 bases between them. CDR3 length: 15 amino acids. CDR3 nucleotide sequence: TGTGCCAGCAGCCAGACCCCCTCCGGGGAATTTGGCTACACCTTC. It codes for CASSQTPSGEFGYTF.

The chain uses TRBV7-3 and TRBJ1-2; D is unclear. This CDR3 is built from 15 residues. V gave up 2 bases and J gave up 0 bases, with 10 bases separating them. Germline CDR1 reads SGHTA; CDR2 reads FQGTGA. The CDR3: CASSLGPTANYGYTF. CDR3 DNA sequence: TGTGCCAGCAGCTTAGGGCCTACCGCTAACTATGGCTACACCTTC.